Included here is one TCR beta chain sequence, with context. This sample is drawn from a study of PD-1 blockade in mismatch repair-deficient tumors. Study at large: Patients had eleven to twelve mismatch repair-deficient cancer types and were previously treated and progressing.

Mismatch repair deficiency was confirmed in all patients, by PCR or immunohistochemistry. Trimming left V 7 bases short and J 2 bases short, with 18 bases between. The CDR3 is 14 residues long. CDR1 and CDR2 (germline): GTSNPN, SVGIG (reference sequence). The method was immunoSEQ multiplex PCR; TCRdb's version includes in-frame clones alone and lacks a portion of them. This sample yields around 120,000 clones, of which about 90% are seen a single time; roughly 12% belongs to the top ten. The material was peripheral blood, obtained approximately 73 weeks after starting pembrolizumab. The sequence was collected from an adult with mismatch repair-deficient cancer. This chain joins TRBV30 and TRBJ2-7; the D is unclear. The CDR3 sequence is CAFLATETPYEQYF. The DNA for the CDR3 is TGTGCCTTTTTAGCAACAGAGACCCCCTACGAGCAGTACTTC.